This note documents a single T cell receptor (beta chain) sequence. The antigen this receptor binds is unknown. No base quality values were provided; no much bigger clone lies one nucleotide off. The source of the sample is a study of multiple sclerosis patients with progressive multifocal leukoencephalopathy (dated by TCRdb to between 2017 and 2020). Describing the broader study: Peripheral T and B cells were examined in MS patients who developed PML (4 under natalizumab, 1 after alemtuzumab) and in treated patients who did not develop PML. From before therapy, through 6 and 12 months, up to PML onset, two natalizumab-treated patients who later developed PML were tracked longitudinally. The goal of the study was to detect any JC virus-specific or public T-cell expansions that arose at the time of PML onset. Findings and caveats that apply to the study as a whole: In most PML patients, lower normalized Shannon entropy suggested less diverse TRB repertoires, while the natalizumab-treated controls had values close to 1. With only a small, descriptive cohort, it remained unclear whether the findings reflect JC virus infection or general immunocompromise. When PML developed, no shared TRBV or TRBJ gene usage and no preferred TRBV-TRBJ pairings were found. The analysis covered only peripheral blood, although cerebrospinal fluid or brain lymphocytes might be more informative for natalizumab-associated PML. TRB clones above 0.5% frequency appeared only in PML patients, but expanded clones at PML onset were already present before and during natalizumab therapy.

The immunoSEQ two-step multiplex PCR at survey-level depth was used to amplify TRB CDR3 regions from genomic DNA. Synthetic inline TR CDR3 controls covering all V-J pairings were spiked into each PCR so that template counts could be estimated and amplification bias removed. Reads were processed so that amplification and sequencing bias were reduced, and quantification was performed against synthetic TR CDR3 analogs. The authors' analysis ran thus. Raw data were processed in ImmunoSEQ Analyzer, with out-of-frame sequences and CDR3s containing stop codons removed, and genes were named according to IMGT nomenclature. Repertoire diversity was summarized as normalized Shannon entropy, defined as 1 minus Pielou's evenness. Two TRB sequences were counted as identical only if the two sequences had the same V gene, J gene and CDR3. Public PML clonotypes were CDR3s found in two or more PML-onset samples but not found earlier, in controls, or in public databases. Positional CDR3 amino acid composition was analyzed in Skylign with the observed count method. TCRdb's version of the immuneACCESS table is confined to in-frame rearrangements and falls short of the full clone set. An unresolved V gene accounts for under half of the shortfall where checked; the remainder is of unknown origin. V and J calls and clone size are as listed in that table; D and trimming were resolved from the DNA. This sample is represented by about 30,000 clones; about 90% of them were singletons. Of the sample, more than 3% falls within the top ten clones.

In the germline V gene, CDR1 corresponds to SNHLY and CDR2 to FYNNEI. The germline ends are 10 bases apart after V is trimmed by 5 bases and J by 0 bases. The CDR3 covers 14 residues, taking in both the cysteine and the phenylalanine. Just CDR3 DNA is preserved here, 42 bases in frame from base 1. The time point label of this sample denotes: time of PML onset. What the treatment or condition label conveys for this sample: on natalizumab therapy at sampling. Diagnosis of PML relied on clinical and MRI findings, with confirmation coming from detection of JC virus DNA in cerebrospinal fluid. In the natalizumab-treated patients, PML developed after between roughly 15 and 60 months of natalizumab therapy. All listed patients had previously received interferon beta, and all PML patients were female. Blood samples for T3 were taken at PML onset. Ficoll-Hypaque density gradient centrifugation was used to isolate peripheral blood mononuclear cells.

This chain joins TRBV2 to TRBJ2-5; the best D guess is TRBD1, with 5 bases matching. The receptor was isolated from a human donor with progressive multifocal leukoencephalopathy. The source material was PBMCs, sampled from a patient treated with natalizumab. CDR3 sequence: CASSIQVYQETQYF. The DNA sequence is given as TGTGCCAGCAGTATACAGGTGTACCAAGAGACCCAGTACTTC.